This is a list of T cell receptor beta chains from one sample in a study of blood T cell repertoires in COVID-19. This table comes from immunoSEQ multiplex PCR, and its TCRdb copy is limited to in-frame clones, with some not included. In the table there are fewer than 350,000 clones, roughly 89% of which are singletons. Sequencing was done on a sample of PBMCs or T cells enriched from blood (not recorded which). The receptors shown here come from a woman aged 18-30 years with acute COVID-19. CDR3s include the opening cysteine and the closing phenylalanine or tryptophan. Fields, in order: V gene, clone size, D gene, J gene, CDR3 DNA, CDR3 protein. The D gene is left open where the match is weak. Not every row has a clone size; where given, it reads once, few, many or a size class.

TRBV7-9	NA	NA	TRBJ1-2	TGTGCCAGCAGCTTCGGGGATTATGGCTACACCTTC	CASSFGDYGYTF
TRBV19	NA	NA	TRBJ1-1	TGTGCCAGTATGCTGGTCCTTGGCCGGAACACTGAAGCTTTCTTT	CASMLVLGRNTEAFF
TRBV2	NA	NA	TRBJ2-4	TGTGCCAGCAGTCCCCAGAAGGGGTACGGCATTCAGTACTTC	CASSPQKGYGIQYF
TRBV7-8	NA	NA	TRBJ2-1	TGTGCCAGCAGCTTGCAGGGGTACCCCAACAATGAGCAGTTCTTC	CASSLQGYPNNEQFF
TRBV29-1	NA	TRBD2	TRBJ2-1	TGCAGCGTTGAAGGGTTACTAGCGGAGTCCTACAATGAGCAGTTCTTC	CSVEGLLAESYNEQFF
TRBV24-1	NA	TRBD1	TRBJ1-2	TGTGCCACCAGTGTGACAGGGATTGGCTACACCTTC	CATSVTGIGYTF
TRBV30	few	TRBD1	TRBJ2-6	TGTGCCTGGGCCGGGACAGGGCTCTCTGGGGCCAACGTCCTGACTTTC	CAWAGTGLSGANVLTF
TRBV5-5	NA	TRBD1	TRBJ2-7	TGTGCCAGCAGCTTGAGGCCCGGGACAGGGGCCTACGAGCAGTACTTC	CASSLRPGTGAYEQYF
TRBV30	NA	TRBD2	TRBJ2-3	TGTGCCTGGAGCGGGCTAGCGGGAGTTGTACGGAGCACAGATACGCAGTATTTT	CAWSGLAGVVRSTDTQYF
TRBV4-2	NA	NA	TRBJ1-4	TGTGCCAGCAGCCAAGAGGGCAGGGTGGGTGAAAAACTGTTTTTT	CASSQEGRVGEKLFF
TRBV5-1	once	TRBD1	TRBJ2-1	TGCGCCAGCAGCTTGGGGACAGGGGGTAGAAACAATGAGCAGTTCTTC	CASSLGTGGRNNEQFF
TRBV6-5	NA	NA	TRBJ2-7	TGTGCCAGCAGTTACCGTCGGGTCATTGGCTACGAGCAGTACTTC	CASSYRRVIGYEQYF
TRBV10-2	once	TRBD2	TRBJ2-7	TGCGCCAGCAGGTCGACTAGCGGGAGAAACTACGAGCAGTACTTC	CASRSTSGRNYEQYF
TRBV29-1	NA	TRBD2	TRBJ2-7	TGCAGCGCTGGAACTAGCGGGAGGAGCAAGGCCTACGAGCAGTACTTC	CSAGTSGRSKAYEQYF
TRBV28	NA	TRBD1	TRBJ1-5	TGTGCCAGCAGCTGGGATACAGGGGAGTATCAGCCCCAGCATTTT	CASSWDTGEYQPQHF
TRBV4-1	NA	TRBD1	TRBJ1-1	TGCGCCAGCAGCCCGGGACAGGGGCCGAACACTGAAGCTTTCTTT	CASSPGQGPNTEAFF
TRBV9	NA	NA	TRBJ2-1	TGTGCCAGCAGCGTAGGTGTGGGAGACAATGAGCAGTTCTTC	CASSVGVGDNEQFF
TRBV11-3	NA	NA	TRBJ2-1	TGTGCCAGCAGCTTCAACCGGGACTCCAATGAGCAGTTCTTC	CASSFNRDSNEQFF
TRBV27	NA	TRBD2	TRBJ2-1	TGTGCCAGCAGACTGGGACTAGCGGGAGGTGGATCCTACAATGAGCAGTTCTTC	CASRLGLAGGGSYNEQFF
TRBV5-4	NA	TRBD2	TRBJ2-1	TGTGCCAGCATCGGGACTAGACCCAATGAGCAGTTCTTC	CASIGTRPNEQFF
TRBV18	NA	NA	TRBJ1-2	TGTGCCAGCTCACCGACTGGCTATGGCTACACCTTC	CASSPTGYGYTF
TRBV5-6	NA	NA	TRBJ1-1	TGTGCCAGCAGCGCCCTTCTGAGCTACTTGAACACTGAAGCTTTCTTT	CASSALLSYLNTEAFF
TRBV19	NA	NA	TRBJ1-4	TGTGCCAGTAGTCGACGACAGCCGAGTAATGAAAAACTGTTTTTT	CASSRRQPSNEKLFF
TRBV5-1	NA	NA	TRBJ1-1	TGCGCCAGCAGCTTGGACACAGACACTGAAGCTTTCTTT	CASSLDTDTEAFF
TRBV27	NA	NA	TRBJ2-2	TGTGCCAGCAGTCGGGACACCACCGGGGAGCTGTTTTTT	CASSRDTTGELFF
TRBV28	NA	NA	TRBJ2-5	TGTGCCAGCAGTTTAACAGCAGGGACCCAGTACTTC	CASSLTAGTQYF
TRBV7-9	NA	NA	TRBJ1-2	TGTGCCAGCAGCTTAGTCGGGCGGGGAGGCTACACCTTC	CASSLVGRGGYTF
TRBV4-1	NA	TRBD1	TRBJ1-6	TGCGCCAGCAGCCCCCCCTTGGGGACAGGGGGCTTTAATTCACCCCTCCACTTT	CASSPPLGTGGFNSPLHF
TRBV5-1	NA	NA	TRBJ1-2	TGCGCCAGCAGCTTGGGTTGGCCAGGCCTCGTTATCTATGGCTACACCTTC	CASSLGWPGLVIYGYTF
TRBV7-2	NA	TRBD1	TRBJ2-5	TGTGCCAGCAGCAAGGACAGGCAAGAGACCCAGTACTTC	CASSKDRQETQYF
TRBV5-8	NA	TRBD1	TRBJ1-5	TGTGCCAGCAGCCAAAGGGGACAGATTAATCAGCCCCAGCATTTT	CASSQRGQINQPQHF
TRBV19	NA	NA	TRBJ1-2	TGTGCCAGTAGTAGTCTTCGGGGGACCTATGGCTACACCTTC	CASSSLRGTYGYTF
TRBV4-2	once	NA	TRBJ2-1	TGTGCCAGCAGCCAAGTCCCAGGCTACAATGAGCAGTTCTTC	CASSQVPGYNEQFF
TRBV12-3/TRBV12-4	NA	NA	TRBJ1-1	TGTGCCAGCAGCACACTATTGGCTGAAGCTTTCTTT	CASSTLLAEAFF
TRBV18	NA	TRBD1	TRBJ2-5	TGTGCCAGCTCAAAACAGGGGGCACAAGAGACCCAGTACTTC	CASSKQGAQETQYF
TRBV4-3	NA	TRBD2	TRBJ2-1	TGCGCCAGCAGCCAAGATCAAAGCGGGACCCTCTACAATGAGCAGTTCTTC	CASSQDQSGTLYNEQFF
TRBV18	NA	TRBD1	TRBJ1-4	TGTGCCAGCTCGACAGGGTTGGGAAAACTGTTTTTT	CASSTGLGKLFF
TRBV9	NA	TRBD2	TRBJ2-1	TGTGCCAGCAGCGTAGGTGGGACTAGCGGGAGGGGTAATGAGCAGTTCTTC	CASSVGGTSGRGNEQFF
TRBV21-1	NA	NA	TRBJ2-5	TGTGCCAGCATCAAGGGGCCCAGGGGGATCCTAGAGACCCAGTACTTC	CASIKGPRGILETQYF
TRBV6-5	NA	TRBD2	TRBJ2-1	TGTGCCAGCAGTTGGACTAGCGGGAGATACAATGAGCAGTTCTTC	CASSWTSGRYNEQFF
TRBV28	NA	NA	TRBJ2-7	TGTGCCAGCAGTTTTCAGGGGGGCAAAAACTACGAGCAGTACTTC	CASSFQGGKNYEQYF